This entry lists 13 T cell receptor beta chains sequenced from one sample in a study of blood T cell repertoires in COVID-19. Using immunoSEQ multiplex PCR, the repertoire was profiled, and TCRdb retains in-frame clones only, with some absent. The table includes some 400,000 clones, roughly four fifths detected once. The sequenced sample was peripheral blood. These receptors were taken from a human donor with acute or convalescent COVID-19. The donor label of this sample is uncertain.

This clone was detected only a few times. V is TRBV5-1 and J is TRBJ1-1; D gene uncertain. The germline CDR1 and CDR2 sequences are SGHRS and YFSETQ. V lost 6 bases and J 0 bases, leaving 15 bases between the germline ends. The length of the CDR3 is 15 residues. This CDR3 is CASTLDTLMNTEAFF. The CDR3 nucleotides are TGCGCCAGCACCCTTGACACATTAATGAACACTGAAGCTTTCTTT.

CDR3 sequence: CASSLLSGIGNQPQHF. The CDR3 nucleotides are TGTGCCAGCAGCCTTTTGTCAGGGATAGGCAATCAGCCCCAGCATTTT. The chain couples TRBV7-8 to TRBJ1-5, with D possibly being TRBD1 (5 bases). Germline assignment: CDR1 SGHVS and CDR2 FQNEAQ. The ends were cut back, 5 bases at V and 2 bases at J, with 16 bases in the middle. The CDR3 runs to 16 residues. The variable domain in full, with the rest retrieved from reference TRBV7-8 and TRBJ1-5, is GAGVSQSPRYKVAKRGQDVALRCDPISGHVSLFWYQQALGQGPEFLTYFQNEAQLDKSGLPSDRFFAERPEGSVSTLKIQRTQQEDSAVYLCASSLLSGIGNQPQHFGDGTRLSIL.

This clone has only one observation. The V gene is TRBV2, the J gene TRBJ1-1; D is perhaps TRBD1 (6 bases). The CDR3 loop spans 15 amino acids. V lost 6 bases and J 1 base, leaving 15 bases between the germline ends. Per the germline V gene, CDR1 is SNHLY and CDR2 is FYNNEI. The CDR3 sequence is CASRDTGHPNTEAFF. In nucleotides, the CDR3 is TGTGCCAGCAGGGATACAGGGCATCCGAACACTGAAGCTTTCTTT.

The chain has TRBV7-9 and TRBJ1-2; 8 bases line up with TRBD1. Germline CDR1 is SEHNR and CDR2 is FQNEAQ (reference sequence). CDR3 length: 13 residues. V lost 8 bases, J lost 2 bases, and 4 bases stayed unmatched. The CDR3 DNA sequence: TGTGCCAGCGGACGACAGGGGAACTATGGCTACACCTTC. Protein sequence: CASGRQGNYGYTF.

J is TRBJ2-3 and V is TRBV6-5, with 8 bases matching TRBD1. The length of the CDR3 is 14 residues. Germline trimming cut 7 bases from V and 4 bases from J; bases unmatched to any gene: 7. Looked up from germline, CDR1 is MNHEY and CDR2 is SVGAGI. CDR3 in amino acids: CASNKDRVSDTQYF. CDR3 nucleotide sequence: TGTGCCAGCAACAAGGACAGGGTCTCAGATACGCAGTATTTT.

This clone was counted a few times. This chain uses TRBV5-1 with TRBJ1-2; D may be TRBD1 (5 bases). The CDR3 sequence is 14 residues long. Germline CDR1 and CDR2: SGHRS and YFSETQ. V was cut by 0 bases and J by 4 bases, with 10 bases left in between. CDR3 nucleotides: TGCGCCAGCAGCTTGGCCTTTAGGGGCTATGGCTACACCTTC. The encoded protein is CASSLAFRGYGYTF.

The chain recombines TRBV19 with TRBJ1-1, with D possibly TRBD1 on 6 matching bases. With 3 bases removed from V and 6 bases from J, the gap between germline ends came to 14 bases. Germline loops: CDR1 LNHDA, CDR2 SQIVND (reference sequence). This CDR3 contains 14 residues. In nucleotides, the CDR3 is TGTGCCAGTAGTATGACAGGTAGTCTGCCTGAAGCTTTCTTT. It translates to CASSMTGSLPEAFF.

The chain recombines TRBV19 with TRBJ2-1, with 13 bases matching TRBD2. The V and J ends lost 7 bases and 9 bases, in that order; junction bases with no gene match: 9. This CDR3 spans 15 amino acids. Germline values: CDR1 LNHDA, CDR2 SQIVND (reference sequence). CDR3 DNA sequence: TGTGCCAGTAACTCGCCGGGACTAGCGGGAACTGAGCAGTTCTTC. It codes for CASNSPGLAGTEQFF.

This clone was observed at least ten times. V usage is TRBV4-2 and J usage is TRBJ2-7, with D perhaps TRBD2 (5 bases). V was cut by 1 base and J by 4 bases, with 5 bases left in between. CDR3 size: 12 residues. Germline values: CDR1 LGHNA, CDR2 YNFKEQ. This chain's CDR3 is CASSQGTYEQYF. In DNA, the CDR3 is TGTGCCAGCAGCCAAGGGACTTACGAGCAGTACTTC.

The CDR3 spells CASSWDSINEQFF. For the CDR3, the DNA is TGTGCCAGCAGCTGGGACTCGATCAATGAGCAGTTCTTC. The rearrangement uses TRBV11-2 and TRBJ2-1; tentative D call: TRBD2 (6 bases). CDR3 size: 13 residues. Trimming removed 4 bases from V and 6 bases from J, with 10 bases in between. The germline V gene has CDR1 SGHAT and CDR2 FQNNGV.

This clone has a handful of counts. The gene calls are TRBV5-4 and TRBJ2-7, with TRBD2 matching 8 bases. Losses at the gene ends were 3 bases for V and 4 bases for J; bases not matched to a gene: 9. The V gene's germline CDR1 is SGHNT and CDR2 YYREEE (reference sequence). CDR3 length: 15 amino acids. The DNA of the CDR3 is TGTGCCAGCAGCTCAAGAGCGGGAGCGCCGTACGAGCAGTACTTC. Protein product: CASSSRAGAPYEQYF.

V and J are TRBV29-1 and TRBJ1-1; 7 bases line up with TRBD1. Germline V lookup: CDR1 SQVTM, CDR2 ANQGSEA. V was pared by 8 bases and J by 10 bases, with 13 bases of the junction left unmatched. This CDR3 contains 12 residues. The CDR3 nucleotides are TGCAGCTCAGGACAGGATATTGCTGGAGCTTTCTTT. It yields the protein CSSGQDIAGAFF.

The rearrangement uses TRBV6-5 and TRBJ1-1; weak D call: TRBD1 (6 bases). The length of the CDR3 is 15 residues. The V gene lost 4 bases and the J gene lost 4 bases, with 16 bases spanning the gap. Germline loops: CDR1 MNHEY, CDR2 SVGAGI. CDR3 protein: CASSSTGRVGTEAFF. For the CDR3, the DNA is TGTGCCAGCAGTTCAACAGGGAGGGTCGGCACTGAAGCTTTCTTT.